Sequencing of this T cell receptor (beta chain) was carried out in a study of regulatory T cells in long-lasting Graves disease. Study details: Treatment with antithyroid drugs for over 5 years, together with positive TSH receptor antibodies, meant persistent Graves' disease. Study-level findings and limits: The number of shared public clonotypes was higher in persistent patients (approximately 2,600) than new patients (around 890).

Worth noting for this clonotype: The target antigen is unknown.

Unmatched junction bases numbered 11, after V lost 2 bases and J lost 2 bases. CDR1 KGHSH and CDR2 LQKENI come from the germline V gene. The CDR3 length is 18 residues. Relying on iRepertoire HTBI primers and Arm-PCR of CDR3 regions, the team built TCR beta libraries. TCRdb reprocessed the multiplex PCR reads with MiXCR, giving one entry per CDR3 protein. This sample has about 470,000 distinct CDR3 sequences, with 20% to 25% found just once. Time point in this sample: persistent/refractory GD, antithyroid drugs over 5 years with positive TRAb. Following extraction of RNA from PBMCs, that RNA was used to make the TCR library.

This receptor was identified in a female donor with Graves disease. The sequences come from peripheral blood mononuclear cells (PBMCs), collected when the disease was refractory, from a patient treated with antithyroid drugs. The chain has TRBV18 and TRBJ1-5; TRBD1 matches 8 bases. This CDR3 reads CASSPAVVDRVGNQPQHF. CDR3 bases: TGTGCCAGCTCACCAGCAGTGGTGGACAGGGTTGGCAATCAGCCCCAGCATTTT.